This T cell receptor (beta chain) derives from a study of blood T cell repertoires in COVID-19. About the study: Samples taken during acute and convalescent COVID-19 were collected in the United States, Italy and Spain.

The method was immunoSEQ multiplex PCR; TCRdb's version includes in-frame clones alone and lacks a portion of them. This table holds under 250,000 clones, about four fifths found once. This CDR3 spans 14 amino acids. CDR1 and CDR2 from the germline V gene are SGDLS and YYNGEE. Trimming at V came to 2 bases and at J to 4 bases, leaving 4 bases not matched to a gene. The receptor was derived from a man in his fifties with active or convalescent COVID-19. The chain employs TRBV9 and TRBJ1-2; 8 bases map to TRBD1. The sequencing input was peripheral blood. This CDR3 reads CASSVGQGVYGYTF. As DNA, the CDR3 is TGTGCCAGCAGCGTCGGACAGGGAGTCTATGGCTACACCTTC.